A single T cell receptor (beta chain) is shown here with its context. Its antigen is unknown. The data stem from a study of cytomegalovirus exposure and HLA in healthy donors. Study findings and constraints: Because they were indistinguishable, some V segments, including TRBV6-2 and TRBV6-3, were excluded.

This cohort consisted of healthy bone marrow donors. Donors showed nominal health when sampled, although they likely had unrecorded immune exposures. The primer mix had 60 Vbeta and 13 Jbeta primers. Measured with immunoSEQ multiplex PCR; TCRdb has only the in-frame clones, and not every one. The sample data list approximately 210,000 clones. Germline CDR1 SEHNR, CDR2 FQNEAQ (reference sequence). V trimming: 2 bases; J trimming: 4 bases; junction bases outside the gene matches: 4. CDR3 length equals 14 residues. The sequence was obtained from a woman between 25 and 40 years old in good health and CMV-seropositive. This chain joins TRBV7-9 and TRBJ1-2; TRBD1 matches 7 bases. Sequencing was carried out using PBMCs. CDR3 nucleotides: TGTGCCAGCAGCTTAACGGACAGGCTCTATGGCTACACCTTC. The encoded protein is CASSLTDRLYGYTF. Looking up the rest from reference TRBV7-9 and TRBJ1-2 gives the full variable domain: DTGVSQNPRHKITKRGQNVTFRCDPISEHNRLYWYRQTLGQGPEFLTYFQNEAQLEKSRLLSDRFSAERPKGSFSTLEIQRTEQGDSAMYLCASSLTDRLYGYTFGSGTRLTVV.